This passage covers 17 T cell receptor beta chains from one sample sequenced in a study of blood T cells in healthy people across ages. Alongside a J-beta primer mix, a sample-barcoded 5' primer served in a second PCR lasting about 7 to 11 cycles. TCRdb recomputed calls from the 5' RACE reads with MiXCR, one row per CDR3 protein. This sample has some 1.4 million distinct CDR3 sequences; about 40% occur once, and the top ten carry roughly 7.9%. The material sequenced was blood. The source of these receptors is a woman between 18 and 29 years old in good health.

The gene calls are TRBV28 and TRBJ1-1; the D gene is possibly TRBD1 (5 bases). CDR1 MDHEN and CDR2 SYDVKM come from the germline V gene. This CDR3 has 12 amino acids. V was clipped by 5 bases and J by 11 bases, with 15 bases between them. Here the CDR3 reads CASSLQVKVAFF. DNA of the CDR3: TGTGCCAGCAGTCTACAGGTGAAGGTGGCTTTCTTT.

As concerns this clonotype: An end of the junction differs from the germline gene, which may be a read error. The chain has TRBV7-2 and TRBJ2-7; no clear D gene. Germline V CDR1 and CDR2: SGHTA, FQGNSA. The CDR3 runs to 11 residues. The CDR3 sequence is CAGSLFGRLYF. In DNA, the CDR3 is TGTGCCGGCAGCTTGTTTGGACGTCTGTACTTC.

A few counts support this clonotype. V gene TRBV9 combines with J gene TRBJ2-5; no clear D gene. The V end was cut by 0 bases, the J end by 2 bases, with 8 bases between. Germline assignment: CDR1 SGDLS and CDR2 YYNGEE. The CDR3 covers 14 residues. The CDR3 region is CASSVGGLQETQYF. The CDR3 DNA reads TGTGCCAGCAGCGTAGGCGGTCTACAAGAGACCCAGTACTTC.

This chain links TRBV7-2 with TRBJ1-2, with D unresolved. From germline, CDR1 is SGHTA and CDR2 FQGNSA. This CDR3 is built from 13 residues. Trimming shortened V by 5 bases and J by 4 bases, and 11 bases separated the two germline ends. Here the CDR3 DNA reads TGTGCCAGCAGCCGACAAGTTCCCTATGGCTACACCTTC. Translation: CASSRQVPYGYTF.

CDR3 residues: CASSYSGQGAGKLFF. The CDR3 coding sequence is TGTGCCAGCAGTTACTCTGGGCAGGGGGCAGGAAAACTGTTTTTT. The chain couples TRBV6-5 to TRBJ1-4; 8 nucleotides agree with TRBD1. Unmatched junction bases numbered 7, after V lost 0 bases and J lost 10 bases. CDR1 is MNHEY and CDR2 is SVGAGI in the germline V gene. The CDR3 runs to 15 residues.

This sequence joins TRBV28 and TRBJ1-2; no clear D gene. There are 13 residues in the CDR3. Trimming stripped 1 base from V and 4 bases from J, with 7 bases between. Germline lookup yields CDR1 MDHEN and CDR2 SYDVKM. The CDR3 sequence is CASSLLASYGYTF. CDR3 in DNA: TGTGCCAGCAGTTTATTAGCATCCTATGGCTACACCTTC.

This rearrangement joins TRBV6-5 to TRBJ2-5, with D perhaps TRBD1 (5 bases). The CDR3 sequence is 15 residues long. CDR1 and CDR2 from the germline V gene are MNHEY and SVGAGI. Trimming took off 6 bases at V and 5 bases at J, with 19 bases between the two ends. This CDR3 is CASSRQELSGETQYF. In DNA, the CDR3 is TGTGCCAGCAGCCGCCAGGAGCTATCAGGGGAGACCCAGTACTTC.

The chain couples TRBV29-1 to TRBJ2-2; D unresolved. In germline, CDR1 is SQVTM, CDR2 ANQGSEA. Trimming shortened V by 0 bases and J by 2 bases, and 16 bases separated the two germline ends. The CDR3 runs to 17 residues. The CDR3 nucleotides are TGCAGCGTTGAAGATTACAGTCCGGTCACTAACACCGGGGAGCTGTTTTTT. It encodes CSVEDYSPVTNTGELFF.

There are a few counts of this clonotype. The chain recombines TRBV29-1 with TRBJ2-3; 7 bases are a match to TRBD2. Trimming took 4 bases from V and 3 from J; bases not matched to a gene: 10. The CDR3 extends over 15 amino acids. Germline V CDR1 and CDR2: SQVTM, ANQGSEA. The CDR3 region is CSVVKGLADTDTQYF. In DNA form, the CDR3 reads TGCAGCGTTGTTAAGGGGCTAGCGGATACAGATACGCAGTATTTT.

The rearrangement joins TRBV5-1 to TRBJ2-7; 9 bases map to TRBD1. CDR1 and CDR2 (germline): SGHRS, YFSETQ. After removal of 4 bases from V and 0 bases from J, the junction contained 5 bases not matched to a gene. This CDR3 region has 15 residues. CDR3 sequence: CASSQGQGHSYEQYF. CDR3 nucleotides: TGCGCCAGCAGCCAGGGACAGGGCCACTCCTACGAGCAGTACTTC. Supplemented by reference TRBV5-1 and TRBJ2-7, the full variable domain reads KAGVTQTPRYLIKTRGQQVTLSCSPISGHRSVSWYQQTPGQGLQFLFEYFSETQRNKGNFPGRFSGRQFSNSRSEMNVSTLELGDSALYLCASSQGQGHSYEQYFGPGTRLTVT.

This clonotype was found a few times. This chain joins TRBV14 and TRBJ2-1; D gene uncertain. V was cut by 3 bases and J by 1 base, with 10 bases left in between. The CDR3 length is 15 residues. Germline CDR1 SGHDN, CDR2 FVKESK. The CDR3 sequence: CASSHPSRSYNEQFF. The CDR3 nucleotides are TGTGCCAGCAGCCACCCCTCGCGGTCCTACAATGAGCAGTTCTTC.

The V gene is TRBV10-2, the J gene TRBJ2-7, with 7 bases identical to TRBD1. Matching the DNA end better, TRBJ2-5 makes the J call doubtful. The length of the CDR3 is 16 residues. CDR1 and CDR2 (germline): WSHSY, SAAADI. The CDR3 loop is CASSGGQILSYETQYF. Here the CDR3 DNA reads TGCGCCAGCAGTGGGGGACAGATCCTTTCGTATGAGACCCAGTACTTC.

The chain has TRBV5-1 and TRBJ2-5; D perhaps matches TRBD2 (6 bases). The CDR3 runs 16 residues. V gave up 0 bases and J gave up 5 bases, with 17 bases separating them. Germline loops: CDR1 SGHRS, CDR2 YFSETQ. The CDR3: CASSLASASIAETQYF. CDR3 nucleotides: TGCGCCAGCAGCTTGGCTAGCGCCTCAATTGCGGAGACCCAGTACTTC.

This clonotype has just a few counts. The rearrangement uses TRBV5-6 and TRBJ1-1; the match to TRBD1 covers 9 bases. V dropped 4 bases and J dropped 0; count of bases not matched to a gene: 4. This CDR3 has 15 amino acids. The germline V gene encodes CDR1 SGHDT and CDR2 YYEEEE. DNA for the CDR3: TGTGCCAGCAGCAAGGACAGGGGTTTGAACACTGAAGCTTTCTTT. Encoded protein: CASSKDRGLNTEAFF. Together with reference TRBV5-6 and TRBJ1-1, the CDR3 gives the full variable domain: DAGVTQSPTHLIKTRGQQVTLRCSPKSGHDTVSWYQQALGQGPQFIFQYYEEEERQRGNFPDRFSGHQFPNYSSELNVNALLLGDSALYLCASSKDRGLNTEAFFGQGTRLTVV.

V gene TRBV14 combines with J gene TRBJ2-7; TRBD1 aligns across 8 bases. There are 16 residues in the CDR3. Germline CDR1 and CDR2: SGHDN and FVKESK. Losses at the gene ends were 4 bases for V and 5 bases for J; bases not matched to a gene: 13. CDR3 sequence (DNA): TGTGCCAGCAGCCCCTGGACAGGGAGTTCGTTTGACGAGCAGTACTTC. This codes for CASSPWTGSSFDEQYF.

The chain uses TRBV27 and TRBJ2-7; D may correspond to TRBD1 or TRBD2 (5 bases each). CDR1 MNHEY and CDR2 SMNVEV come from the germline V gene (reference sequence). Trimming shortened V by 6 bases and J by 3 bases, and 12 bases separated the two germline ends. CDR3 length: 13 amino acids. The CDR3 sequence is CASRTGTDYEQYF. The CDR3 region has the DNA TGTGCCAGCAGGACCGGGACCGACTACGAGCAGTACTTC.

The chain has TRBV5-1 and TRBJ2-3; the D gene is possibly TRBD1 (5 bases). The CDR3 has 16 residues. CDR1 is SGHRS, CDR2 YFSETQ, per germline. Trimming left V 3 bases short and J 3 bases short, with 17 bases between. The CDR3: CASSWDRGKGTDTQYF. In nucleotides, the CDR3 is TGCGCCAGCAGCTGGGATAGGGGAAAGGGGACAGATACGCAGTATTTT.